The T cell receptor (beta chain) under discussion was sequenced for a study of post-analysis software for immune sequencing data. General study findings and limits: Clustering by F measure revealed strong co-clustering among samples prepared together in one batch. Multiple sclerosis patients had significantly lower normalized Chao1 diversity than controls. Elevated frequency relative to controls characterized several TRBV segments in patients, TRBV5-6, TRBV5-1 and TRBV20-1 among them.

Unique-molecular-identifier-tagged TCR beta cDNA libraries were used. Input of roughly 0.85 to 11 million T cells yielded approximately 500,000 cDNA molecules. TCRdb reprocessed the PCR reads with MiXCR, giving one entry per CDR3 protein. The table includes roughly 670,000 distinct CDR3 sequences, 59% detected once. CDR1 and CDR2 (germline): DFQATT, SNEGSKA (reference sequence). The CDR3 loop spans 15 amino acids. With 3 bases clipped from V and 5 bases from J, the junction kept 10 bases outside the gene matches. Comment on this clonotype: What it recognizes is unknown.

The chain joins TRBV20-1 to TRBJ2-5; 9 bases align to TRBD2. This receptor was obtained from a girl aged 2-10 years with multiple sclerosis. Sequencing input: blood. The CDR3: CSASPSGGIGETQYF. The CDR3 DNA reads TGCAGTGCTAGTCCCAGCGGGGGGATTGGCGAGACCCAGTACTTC.